This is a list of T cell receptor beta chains from one sample in a study of identical twins. TCRdb processed the 5' RACE reads anew with MiXCR; each CDR3 protein has one entry. The repertoire includes hundreds of thousands of distinct CDR3 sequences, less than 8% of them detected once, and around 1.8% sits in the top ten. These data were also filed under a second study, of yellow fever vaccine responses in identical twins.

What was sequenced was memory (CD45RO+) T cells sorted from blood. The receptors shown here come from a woman aged 18-29 years in good health. CDR3s include the opening cysteine and the closing phenylalanine or tryptophan. Fields, in order: J gene, D gene, clone size, V gene, CDR3 protein, CDR3 DNA. D genes are given only for firm matches. Size is omitted from some rows. Given values are once, few, many or a class for expanded clones.

TRBJ2-3	TRBD2	few	TRBV29-1	CSVEGVSSGNADTQYF	TGCAGCGTTGAAGGTGTGTCTAGCGGGAACGCAGATACGCAGTATTTT
TRBJ2-2	NA	few	TRBV12-3/TRBV12-4	CASSRQVGNTGELFF	TGTGCCAGCAGCAGACAGGTCGGGAACACCGGGGAGCTGTTTTTT
TRBJ2-3	NA	few	TRBV6-2/TRBV6-3	CASRSGTILTDTQYF	TGTGCCAGCAGGTCCGGGACAATACTCACAGATACGCAGTATTTT
TRBJ2-3	TRBD2	NA	TRBV10-3	CAIKAGVDTQYF	TGTGCCATCAAAGCGGGGGTAGATACGCAGTATTTT
TRBJ2-3	NA	many	TRBV20-1	CSARSGRGALTDTQYF	TGCAGTGCTAGATCGGGCAGGGGAGCGTTGACAGATACGCAGTATTTT
TRBJ2-1	TRBD2	many	TRBV3-1	CASSLLAGEAEQFF	TGTGCCAGCAGCCTACTAGCGGGAGAGGCTGAGCAGTTCTTC
TRBJ2-1	NA	few	TRBV2	CASKGSEFFYNEQFF	TGTGCCAGCAAAGGTTCAGAATTTTTTTACAATGAGCAGTTCTTC
TRBJ2-1	TRBD1	many	TRBV5-6	CASSLEMTGGIGEQFF	TGTGCCAGCAGCTTGGAGATGACAGGGGGCATAGGTGAGCAGTTCTTC
TRBJ1-4	NA	many	TRBV6-1	CASSQPATNEKLFF	TGTGCCAGCAGCCAGCCTGCAACTAATGAAAAACTGTTTTTT
TRBJ2-7	TRBD1	many	TRBV25-1	CASSTAGTVTVEQYF	TGTGCCAGCAGTACGGCCGGGACAGTAACGGTCGAGCAGTACTTC
TRBJ1-1	NA	many	TRBV4-2	CASSQATSVNTEAFF	TGTGCCAGCAGCCAAGCTACCTCAGTGAACACTGAAGCTTTCTTT
TRBJ2-1	NA	few	TRBV5-1	CASSFDNEQFF	TGCGCCAGCAGCTTCGACAATGAGCAGTTCTTC
TRBJ2-5	TRBD2	few	TRBV9	CASSVGAGNFFRSETQYF	TGTGCCAGCAGCGTAGGAGCGGGAAACTTCTTCAGGTCTGAGACCCAGTACTTC
TRBJ1-6	NA	many	TRBV12-3/TRBV12-4	CASSPRGNSPLHF	TGTGCCAGCAGTCCTCGGGGGAATTCACCCCTCCACTTT
TRBJ2-1	TRBD2	NA	TRBV7-2	CASSFRRAGGPLEQFF	TGTGCCAGCAGCTTTCGAAGAGCGGGGGGGCCCCTTGAGCAGTTCTTC
TRBJ2-1	NA	few	TRBV28	CASGSALEVRRDEQFF	TGTGCCAGCGGATCGGCTCTAGAGGTTCGACGGGATGAGCAGTTCTTC
TRBJ2-1	TRBD2	many	TRBV10-3	CAISEASGSYNEQFF	TGTGCCATCAGTGAGGCTAGCGGAAGTTACAATGAGCAGTTCTTC
TRBJ2-2	NA	NA	TRBV14	CASSLATGRVTGELFF	TGTGCCAGCAGTCTAGCGACAGGGAGGGTCACCGGGGAGCTGTTTTTT
TRBJ2-1	NA	few	TRBV12-3/TRBV12-4	CASSFWRGEQFF	TGTGCCAGCAGTTTCTGGAGAGGTGAGCAGTTCTTC
TRBJ1-1	NA	many	TRBV20-1	CSSSQGSGYTEAFF	TGCAGTTCCTCCCAGGGCAGTGGGTACACTGAAGCTTTCTTT
TRBJ1-1	NA	few	TRBV19	CASSIRPAGPSNTEAFF	TGTGCCAGTAGTATTCGTCCGGCAGGGCCGTCGAACACTGAAGCTTTCTTT
TRBJ2-2	NA	NA	TRBV7-3	CASRRGPNTGELFF	TGTGCCAGCAGACGGGGACCGAACACCGGGGAGCTGTTTTTT
TRBJ1-3	NA	many	TRBV7-9	CASSFVGGIQDTIYF	TGTGCCAGCAGCTTCGTGGGGGGTATTCAAGACACCATATATTTT
TRBJ2-5	TRBD1	few	TRBV29-1	CSVAWTGQETQYF	TGCAGCGTTGCTTGGACAGGGCAAGAGACCCAGTACTTC
TRBJ1-5	NA	many	TRBV5-1	CASSLGQGDQPQHF	TGCGCCAGCAGCTTAGGACAAGGGGATCAGCCCCAGCATTTT
TRBJ2-1	NA	few	TRBV5-6	CASSLGMNSYNEQFF	TGTGCCAGCAGCTTGGGGATGAACAGCTACAATGAGCAGTTCTTC
TRBJ2-1	NA	few	TRBV4-3	CASSFTTYNEQFF	TGCGCCAGCAGCTTTACGACCTACAATGAGCAGTTCTTC
TRBJ2-2	NA	many	TRBV18	CASSPRDTGELFF	TGTGCCAGCTCACCGAGGGACACCGGGGAGCTGTTTTTT
TRBJ1-1	NA	few	TRBV5-1	CASSLEARGMNTEAFF	TGCGCCAGCAGCCTTGAGGCGAGAGGAATGAACACTGAAGCTTTCTTT
TRBJ2-1	TRBD2	few	TRBV19	CASSIVGTSGNNEQFF	TGTGCCAGTAGTATAGTGGGAACTAGCGGGAACAATGAGCAGTTCTTC
TRBJ1-4	NA	few	TRBV20-1	CSAITTNEKLFF	TGCAGTGCTATTACAACTAATGAAAAACTGTTTTTT
TRBJ2-2	NA	many	TRBV3-1	CASSQDFAGELFF	TGTGCCAGCAGCCAAGATTTCGCCGGGGAGCTGTTTTTT
TRBJ2-5	TRBD1	many	TRBV7-9	CASSLGGQGQETQYF	TGTGCCAGCAGCTTAGGGGGACAGGGACAAGAGACCCAGTACTTC
TRBJ2-1	TRBD2	many	TRBV11-2	CASSLRPGVGASGMNEQFF	TGTGCCAGCAGCCTTAGACCGGGGGTCGGGGCTAGCGGAATGAATGAGCAGTTCTTC
TRBJ2-1	TRBD1	NA	TRBV11-3	CASSLEAGGLNEQFF	TGTGCCAGCAGCTTAGAGGCAGGGGGCCTCAATGAGCAGTTCTTC
TRBJ1-5	TRBD1	many	TRBV7-2	CASSSDRGGQPQHF	TGTGCCAGCAGCTCCGACAGGGGAGGTCAGCCCCAGCATTTT
TRBJ2-1	TRBD1	NA	TRBV5-1	CASASQGVGNEQFF	TGCGCCAGCGCAAGTCAGGGGGTTGGGAATGAGCAGTTCTTC
TRBJ1-6	NA	few	TRBV6-5	CASSYSLGANSPLHF	TGTGCCAGCAGTTACAGCCTGGGAGCGAATTCACCCCTCCACTTT
TRBJ2-7	NA	many	TRBV7-2	CASSSPGVVEQYF	TGTGCCAGCAGCTCACCAGGCGTGGTTGAGCAGTACTTC
TRBJ1-1	NA	few	TRBV25-1	CASSEARQLNTEAFF	TGTGCCAGCAGTGAGGCGAGACAGTTGAACACTGAAGCTTTCTTT
TRBJ2-1	TRBD1	many	TRBV6-5	CASSYLGQGDSEQFF	TGTGCCAGCAGTTACCTAGGACAGGGGGACAGTGAGCAGTTCTTC
TRBJ2-2	TRBD2	many	TRBV9	CASSAFTGGTGELFF	TGTGCCAGCAGCGCCTTTACGGGAGGGACCGGGGAGCTGTTTTTT
TRBJ1-5	NA	NA	TRBV20-1	CSASFGPNQPQHF	TGCAGTGCTAGCTTCGGGCCCAATCAGCCCCAGCATTTT
TRBJ2-2	TRBD2	few	TRBV20-1	CSARVGQSGSLGTGELFF	TGCAGTGCTAGAGTGGGTCAAAGCGGGAGTCTGGGCACCGGGGAGCTGTTTTTT
TRBJ2-5	TRBD1	few	TRBV20-1	CSAPTRGRMKAETQYF	TGCAGTGCTCCTACCAGGGGGCGTATGAAGGCGGAGACCCAGTACTTC
TRBJ2-3	NA	many	TRBV29-1	CSRWDSTDTQYF	TGCAGCCGTTGGGACTCCACAGATACGCAGTATTTT
TRBJ2-3	NA	few	TRBV29-1	CSVEDSRTGADTQYF	TGCAGCGTTGAGGACTCGCGGACGGGCGCAGATACGCAGTATTTT
TRBJ2-7	NA	few	TRBV2	CASGGTDPRNEQYF	TGTGCCAGCGGGGGGACTGATCCTAGGAACGAGCAGTACTTC
TRBJ2-2	TRBD1	few	TRBV29-1	CSVVRDRNTGELFF	TGCAGCGTTGTAAGGGACAGGAACACCGGGGAGCTGTTTTTT
TRBJ2-5	NA	few	TRBV4-2	CASSQEFLETQYF	TGTGCCAGCAGCCAAGAGTTCCTGGAGACCCAGTACTTC